Listed below are T cell receptor beta chains from one sample, sequenced in a study of T cell responses to AZD1222 COVID-19 vaccine. The method was immunoSEQ multiplex PCR; TCRdb's version includes in-frame clones alone and lacks a portion of them. The repertoire has around 130,000 clones, more than 70% of them found once; the top ten carry approximately 12%. The input for sequencing was peripheral blood, taken on day 0 of AZD1222 vaccination. The source is an adult in good health. Both conserved end residues are part of each CDR3. D genes are given only for firm matches. Size is omitted from some rows. Given values are once, few, many or a class for expanded clones.

j_call d_call clone_size v_call cdr3_length cdr3_aa cdr3_nt
TRBJ2-7 . few TRBV5-3 15 CARSLRGWSAYEQYF TGTGCCAGAAGCTTGCGAGGGTGGTCGGCCTACGAGCAGTACTTC
TRBJ1-2 . once TRBV14 18 CASSLSGSLALLAYGYTF TGTGCCAGCAGCTTATCCGGGTCACTCGCCCTACTGGCTTATGGCTACACCTTC
TRBJ2-7 . once TRBV19 13 CASSIAGVNEQYF TGTGCCAGTAGTATAGCGGGAGTAAACGAGCAGTACTTC
TRBJ2-5 . . TRBV20-1 11 CSTSTGETQYF TGCAGTACTAGCACCGGAGAGACCCAGTACTTC
TRBJ2-7 . . TRBV6-2/TRBV6-3 16 CASSARSGTTSYEQYF TGTGCCAGCAGCGCGAGGTCCGGGACAACCTCCTACGAGCAGTACTTC
TRBJ1-2 . once TRBV6-5 14 CAGSAPGAVYGYTF TGTGCCGGTTCCGCGCCGGGGGCTGTCTATGGCTACACCTTC
TRBJ2-1 TRBD2 . TRBV10-2 15 CASSDWLAGGREQFF TGCGCCAGCAGTGACTGGCTAGCGGGCGGCAGGGAGCAGTTCTTC
TRBJ1-1 . . TRBV6-5 16 CASSYGREWGDTEAFF TGTGCCAGCAGTTACGGGCGGGAATGGGGGGATACTGAAGCTTTCTTT
TRBJ1-3 . . TRBV9 15 CASSRTSGPGNTIYF TGTGCCAGCAGCCGGACGAGCGGCCCTGGAAACACCATATATTTT
TRBJ1-3 . . TRBV4-3 15 CASSQAWGSGNTIYF TGCGCCAGCAGCCAAGCGTGGGGATCTGGAAACACCATATATTTT
TRBJ2-2 . . TRBV14 13 CASSQLRGGELFF TGTGCCAGCAGCCAACTAAGGGGAGGGGAGCTGTTTTTT
TRBJ2-2 TRBD1 . TRBV24-1 16 CATSDADRGDTGELFF TGTGCCACCAGTGATGCCGACAGGGGGGACACCGGGGAGCTGTTTTTT
TRBJ2-3 . . TRBV4-1 17 CASSQLEGGVRTDTQYF TGCGCCAGCAGCCAGTTAGAAGGGGGGGTCCGCACAGATACGCAGTATTTT
TRBJ1-2 . once TRBV4-3 15 CASSQDRTEGYGYTF TGCGCCAGCAGCCAAGATAGAACAGAGGGCTATGGCTACACCTTC
TRBJ2-1 . few TRBV28 17 CASSLEGDRVIVNEQFF TGTGCCAGCAGTTTAGAAGGGGATCGGGTGATCGTCAATGAGCAGTTCTTC
TRBJ2-1 . . TRBV7-2 15 CASSLAGDSYNEQFF TGTGCCAGCAGCTTAGCGGGGGACTCCTACAATGAGCAGTTCTTC
TRBJ2-2 . . TRBV27 15 CASSLWRPNTGELFF TGTGCCAGCAGTTTATGGCGACCGAACACCGGGGAGCTGTTTTTT
TRBJ1-5 . . TRBV12-2 16 CASRQGTGTGVQPQHF TGTGCAAGTCGCCAGGGAACCGGGACAGGGGTTCAGCCCCAGCATTTT
TRBJ1-5 . . TRBV20-1 13 CSASSSGVQPQHF TGCAGTGCTAGTTCTTCGGGGGTCCAGCCCCAGCATTTT
TRBJ2-3 . . TRBV7-3 13 CASSLASTDTQYF TGTGCCAGCAGCCTCGCCAGCACAGATACGCAGTATTTT
TRBJ2-1 . . TRBV24-1 11 CATSEISEQFF TGTGCCACCTCAGAGATTAGTGAGCAGTTCTTC
TRBJ2-1 . . TRBV28 18 CASSFRQRELFRYNEQFF TGTGCCAGCAGTTTTAGGCAAAGAGAGCTATTTCGCTACAATGAGCAGTTCTTC
TRBJ1-6 . . TRBV27 15 CASTRQGSYNSPLHF TGTGCCAGCACCCGGCAGGGCTCCTATAATTCACCCCTCCACTTT
TRBJ2-2 . . TRBV27 15 CASSTLLSNTGELFF TGTGCCAGCAGCACCCTGCTATCGAACACCGGGGAGCTGTTTTTT
TRBJ1-1 . . TRBV19 13 CATRRGALTEAFF TGTGCCACGCGACGGGGGGCGCTTACTGAAGCTTTCTTT
TRBJ1-2 TRBD1 . TRBV29-1 13 CSVVVAGGGGYTF TGCAGCGTTGTGGTTGCAGGGGGCGGGGGCTACACCTTC
TRBJ2-7 . . TRBV19 13 CASSITSSYEQYF TGTGCCAGTAGTATCACGTCTTCCTACGAGCAGTACTTC
TRBJ1-2 . . TRBV9 15 CASSDATQDSWGYTF TGTGCCAGCAGCGACGCAACTCAGGATTCGTGGGGCTACACCTTC
TRBJ2-6 . . TRBV3-1/TRBV3-2 18 CASSHGSGQFSGANVLTF TGTGCCAGCAGCCACGGCTCGGGACAATTCTCTGGGGCCAACGTCCTGACTTTC
TRBJ2-2 . . TRBV3-1/TRBV3-2 13 CASSQLRSGELFF TGTGCCAGCAGCCAACTTAGATCCGGGGAGCTGTTTTTT
TRBJ2-3 TRBD2 once TRBV27 16 CASSLSTSGKTDTQYF TGTGCCAGCAGTCTTTCGACTAGCGGGAAAACAGATACGCAGTATTTT
TRBJ1-1 . . TRBV9 13 CASSVGPNTEAFF TGTGCCAGCAGCGTCGGGCCGAACACTGAAGCTTTCTTT
TRBJ1-1 TRBD1 . TRBV9 18 CASSVDPQGTGVQGEAFF TGTGCCAGCAGCGTAGATCCCCAAGGGACAGGGGTTCAAGGTGAAGCTTTCTTT
TRBJ1-3 . . TRBV5-4 16 CASSLANSHSGNTIYF TGTGCCAGCAGCTTGGCTAACAGCCACTCTGGAAACACCATATATTTT
TRBJ1-1 TRBD1 . TRBV19 14 CASRTGRTNTEAFF TGTGCCAGCCGGACAGGGAGGACGAACACTGAAGCTTTCTTT
TRBJ2-3 . . TRBV29-1 14 CSVARQPDTDTQYF TGCAGCGTTGCGAGACAGCCCGACACAGATACGCAGTATTTT
TRBJ1-2 . . TRBV6-2/TRBV6-3 15 CASIPLDGLRGGYTF TGTGCCAGCATCCCCTTGGACGGGCTAAGGGGTGGCTACACCTTC
TRBJ2-3 TRBD2 . TRBV20-1 15 CSASVGTSAYDTQYF TGCAGTGCTAGTGTTGGGACTAGCGCGTACGATACGCAGTATTTT
TRBJ2-2 . . TRBV9 16 CASSPTGATNTGELFF TGTGCCAGCAGCCCCACCGGGGCCACGAACACCGGGGAGCTGTTTTTT
TRBJ2-1 . . TRBV9 16 CASSGFGEGAKNEQFF TGTGCCAGCAGCGGCTTCGGGGAGGGGGCGAAGAATGAGCAGTTCTTC
TRBJ1-3 . . TRBV11-2 16 CASSLARGLPGNTIYF TGTGCCAGCAGCTTAGCCCGGGGTCTTCCTGGAAACACCATATATTTT
TRBJ1-4 . once TRBV5-3 14 CAGEEGGRNEKLFF TGTGCCGGCGAGGAAGGGGGTAGGAATGAAAAACTGTTTTTT
TRBJ2-2 . . TRBV7-3 15 CASRTTGANTGELFF TGTGCCAGCAGGACGACAGGCGCGAACACCGGGGAGCTGTTTTTT
TRBJ2-7 TRBD2 . TRBV11-2 16 CASSLDLGTRVYEQYF TGTGCCAGCAGCTTAGATCTTGGGACTAGGGTCTACGAGCAGTACTTC
TRBJ2-6 . . TRBV6-5 13 CATSGSGANVLTF TGTGCCACTTCGGGCTCTGGGGCCAACGTCCTGACTTTC
TRBJ2-1 TRBD2 . TRBV5-6 12 CASSPGRDEQFF TGTGCCAGCAGCCCTGGGAGGGATGAGCAGTTCTTC
TRBJ2-2 TRBD2 once TRBV18 16 CASSPQTSGATGELFF TGTGCCAGCTCACCACAAACTAGCGGAGCCACCGGGGAGCTGTTTTTT
TRBJ1-1 . . TRBV12-3/TRBV12-4 13 CASSQTAGLEAFF TGTGCCAGCAGCCAAACGGCAGGGTTAGAAGCTTTCTTT
TRBJ1-5 TRBD1 . TRBV18 17 CASSPPARQGSGQPQHF TGTGCCAGCTCACCACCAGCGAGACAGGGATCGGGTCAGCCCCAGCATTTT
TRBJ2-7 . . TRBV9 14 CASSVEEPPYEQYF TGTGCCAGCAGCGTAGAGGAGCCTCCCTACGAGCAGTACTTC
TRBJ1-6 . . TRBV4-1 13 CASSPGGVSPLHF TGCGCCAGCAGCCCGGGGGGAGTTTCACCCCTCCACTTT
TRBJ2-5 TRBD2 . TRBV5-4 16 CASTTHLAGVRETQYF TGTGCCAGCACCACTCACCTAGCGGGAGTCAGAGAGACCCAGTACTTC
TRBJ2-2 . . TRBV19 10 CASKEGELFF TGTGCCAGTAAGGAAGGGGAGCTGTTTTTT
TRBJ2-5 TRBD2 . TRBV14 16 CASSRPRLAGVETQYF TGTGCCAGCAGCCGACCCAGACTAGCGGGAGTAGAGACCCAGTACTTC